The following is a T cell receptor beta chain sequence with its context. The record originates from a study of control samples from healthy donors and cancer patients. The data were produced by immunoSEQ multiplex PCR, yet TCRdb's version contains in-frame clones alone and is incomplete. This sample has 40,000 or so clones; approximately 90% occur once, and the top ten carry 22%. There are 15 residues in the CDR3. Germline CDR1 and CDR2: SGHNT and YYREEE (reference sequence). V dropped 4 bases and J dropped 6; count of bases not matched to a gene: 5. The rearrangement joins TRBV5-4 to TRBJ2-2, with 11 bases fitting TRBD2. The receptor's source is a woman between 35 and 50 years old with head and neck cancer. Source material: PBMCs. This CDR3 is CASSRTSGSAGELFF. CDR3 bases: TGTGCCAGCAGCCGCACTAGCGGGAGCGCCGGGGAGCTGTTTTTT.